This TCR beta chain is from a study of cytomegalovirus exposure and HLA in healthy donors. PCR primers comprised 60 Vbeta and 13 Jbeta primers. The table came from immunoSEQ multiplex PCR; TCRdb's copy has only in-frame clones and leaves some out. This repertoire shows 130,000 to 150,000 clones, approximately 74% found once; its top ten account for around 4.1%. V was clipped by 3 bases and J by 7 bases; unmatched bases: 4. The germline CDR1 and CDR2 sequences are WSHSY and SAAADI. The CDR3 runs 14 residues. The rearrangement joins TRBV10-2 to TRBJ1-4; 8 positions match TRBD1. The sequencing input was PBMCs. The sequence was obtained from a man aged 18 to 29 in good health and CMV-seropositive. DNA of the CDR3: TGCGCCAGCAGTGAACAGGGGGGCCCTGAAAAACTGTTTTTT. It codes for CASSEQGGPEKLFF.